This T cell receptor (beta chain) was identified in a study of blood T cell repertoires in COVID-19 (dated by TCRdb to 2019 to 2021). Regarding the research as a whole: The collaborator samples originated in the United States, Italy and Spain and spanned the acute and convalescent phases of COVID-19. The prospective study material was composed of cDNA or gDNA derived from T cells, B-cell-depleted T cells, or PBMCs. Deeply sampled blood TCRbeta repertoires from subjects exposed to, actively infected with, or recovered from COVID-19 were included in the dataset. Sample metadata almost always included a de-identified subject ID, COVID-19 status, age in years and sex. The repertoires were released in a freely available public database meant as a resource for research on the immune response to SARS-CoV-2. HLA class I and class II types, where available, came from metadata supplied by the sample provider rather than from assay-based typing. Samples were obtained from the ongoing ImmuneRACE study (first 160 participants) and from 950 to 1,500 subjects provided by 6 global collaborators.

General study outcomes and caveats: How much clinical and demographic metadata was included differed by source and by participant, and the metadata was provided uncurated.

Each collaborating institution followed its own protocols to collect whole blood in K2EDTA tubes. Collaborator samples were shipped for TCRbeta analysis as frozen whole blood, isolated PBMCs, or DNA extracted from either sample type. CDR1 MDHEN and CDR2 SYDVKM are derived from the germline V gene. From cysteine to phenylalanine, the CDR3 is 13 amino acids long. This entry keeps only the CDR3 DNA: 39 bases, framed from base 1. After removal of 7 bases from V and 4 bases from J, the junction retains 5 bases not matched to a gene. This clone came up once. This clone's antigen is unknown. Per-base qualities were not stored, and no clone one base away is much larger. The immunoSEQ Assay, a bias-controlled multiplex PCR, was used to amplify TCRbeta CDR3 regions from genomic DNA. The study's own analysis went as follows. Nucleated cell counts per sample were estimated from amplification of reference gene primers within the assay. To quantify the absolute abundance of each unique TCRbeta CDR3 rearrangement, sequence reads were collapsed and filtered. For each sample, productive Simpson clonality was calculated by taking the square root of Simpson's diversity index across productive rearrangements. Sourced from immuneACCESS, this table was stored by TCRdb with only in-frame sequences that have V and J called. A share of the clones is absent; for the studies checked, an unresolved V gene accounts for under half, and the remainder has no known explanation. V, J and clone size derive from that table, while D and trimming were established from the DNA sequence. For this sample there are 110,000 to 150,000 clones; around 81% appear just once. Roughly 8% of the sample is in the top ten clones.

The material sequenced was peripheral blood. The chain is made from TRBV28 and TRBJ2-7; TRBD1 agrees with 9 junctional bases. The receptor was derived from a human donor in a cohort sampled during active COVID-19. In nucleotide form, the sequence is TGTGCCAGCACGGGACAGGGCATTTACGAGCAGTACTTC. This yields the protein CASTGQGIYEQYF.